Listed here is a single T cell receptor (beta chain). The antigen remains undetermined. The data are from a study of OX40 agonist ivuxolimab in advanced cancers. Study-level information: At doses from 0.01 to 10 mg/kg, patients were given intravenous ivuxolimab every 2 weeks.

Points from the study as a whole: People who partly responded at 0.1-3.0 mg/kg had some of the least clonal expansion seen.

Autoimmune disease history or systemic immunosuppression meant exclusion. Produced via immunoSEQ multiplex PCR; TCRdb's table is partial and in-frame only. Altogether around 100,000 clones are present, 91% being singletons, with the ten largest covering approximately 0.58%. The CDR3 extends over 12 amino acids. The germline V and J ends were trimmed by 5 bases and 4 bases, with 9 bases remaining between them. Germline values: CDR1 MNHEY, CDR2 SVGAGI. The chain uses TRBV6-5 and TRBJ2-7; tentatively, D is TRBD2 (5 bases). The receptor was isolated from an adult with an advanced solid tumor such as melanoma, head and neck, liver or kidney cancer. The sequenced sample was CD4+ or CD8+ T cells sorted from blood, obtained in a trial of the OX40 agonist ivuxolimab. The CDR3 is CASSLDSYEQYF. The DNA of the CDR3 is TGTGCCAGCAGTCTGGACTCTTACGAGCAGTACTTC.